This TCR beta chain was identified in a study of identifying expanded T cells in peripheral blood (dated by TCRdb to between 2018 and 2021). In terms of the full investigation: Separate aliquots of the same genomic DNA pool were sequenced to produce technical replicates, and four replicates were compared in pairs.

Deletion took 5 bases off V and 4 bases off J, with a span of 14 bases between the germline ends. CDR1 and CDR2 (MNHEY, SVGAGI) derive from the germline V gene. CDR3 length: 14 amino acids, cysteine to phenylalanine. CDR3 DNA only is kept here, 42 bases in frame from base 1. Beyond this particular receptor, the publication reports: The binomial model flagged approximately 1.3 differentially abundant clones between technical replicates but about 16.4 over around 2 weeks and roughly 19 over approximately 4 weeks. In all healthy donors, the variance in clone template counts between samples taken roughly 14 days apart rose significantly as total template count increased. The beta-binomial model significantly reduced the number of clones called differentially abundant and the false-positive rate across all healthy-donor time intervals. It was expected by the authors that biological variance in healthy repertoires might increase further over much longer intervals, such as months to years.

During the collection period, no infections or other immune events were recorded for the healthy donors. Blood repertoires from healthy donors were used as a training cohort for calibrating time-dependent variance in a beta-binomial model of differential abundance of T-cell clones. There were 10 healthy donors in the training cohort, of whom 3 were female and 7 were male. An age range of roughly 29 to 70 years, with an average of about 39 years, was recorded for the donors. Obtained from a commercial supplier, whole blood was collected from each healthy donor at three time points set around 2 weeks apart. For immunosequencing, genomic DNA was extracted from unsorted whole blood. With regard to this clone: Its antigen is still unknown. Base qualities are not recorded, but no much larger clone differs from it by a single base.

TCRbeta CDR3 regions were profiled with the immunoSEQ Assay using bias-controlled multiplex PCR amplification of genomic DNA. The authors' analysis ran thus. To quantify the absolute abundance of each unique TCRbeta CDR3 region, the sequences were collapsed and filtered. Differential abundance was tested with a binomial (Fisher-equivalent) model and with a beta-binomial model adding time-dependent variance fitted from healthy donors. Clones with fewer than 5 combined templates were removed, and differential abundance was called for clones with a Benjamini-Hochberg FDR below 0.01. The form v = (b*log(k)+a)^2 was used to model beta-binomial variance as a function of total template count across the two samples. TCRdb limited this immuneACCESS table to in-frame rearrangements with V and J called. A share of clones is missing; checked studies link under half to unresolved V genes, and the rest is unexplained. V and J calls plus clone size are reproduced from that table; the DNA served to infer D and trimming. The sample table lists some 97,000 clones, 75% to 90% of them with a count of one. Roughly 6% of the sample comes from the top ten.

Source material: blood. The clonotype comes from a person aged 18 to 70 in good health. The rearranged chain carries TRBV6-5 and TRBJ1-1, with TRBD1 perhaps the D gene, on 6 matching bases. The sequenced DNA is TGTGCCAGCAGTGTGGGACAAGCGGTCACTGAAGCTTTCTTT. This codes for CASSVGQAVTEAFF.